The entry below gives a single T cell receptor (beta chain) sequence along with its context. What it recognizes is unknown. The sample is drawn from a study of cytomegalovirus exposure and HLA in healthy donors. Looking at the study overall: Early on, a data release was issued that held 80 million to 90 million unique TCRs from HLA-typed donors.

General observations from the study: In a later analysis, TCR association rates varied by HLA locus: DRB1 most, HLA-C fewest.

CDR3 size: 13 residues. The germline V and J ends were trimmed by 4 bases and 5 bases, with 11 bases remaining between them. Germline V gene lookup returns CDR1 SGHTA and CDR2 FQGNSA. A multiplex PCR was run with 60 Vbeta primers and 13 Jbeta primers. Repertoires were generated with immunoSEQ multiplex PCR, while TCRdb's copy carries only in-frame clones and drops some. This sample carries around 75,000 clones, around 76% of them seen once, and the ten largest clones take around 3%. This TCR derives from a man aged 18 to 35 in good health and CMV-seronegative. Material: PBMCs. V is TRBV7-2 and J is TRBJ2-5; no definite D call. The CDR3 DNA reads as TGTGCCAGCAGCTGGAATACGCGGGAGACCCAGTACTTC. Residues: CASSWNTRETQYF.